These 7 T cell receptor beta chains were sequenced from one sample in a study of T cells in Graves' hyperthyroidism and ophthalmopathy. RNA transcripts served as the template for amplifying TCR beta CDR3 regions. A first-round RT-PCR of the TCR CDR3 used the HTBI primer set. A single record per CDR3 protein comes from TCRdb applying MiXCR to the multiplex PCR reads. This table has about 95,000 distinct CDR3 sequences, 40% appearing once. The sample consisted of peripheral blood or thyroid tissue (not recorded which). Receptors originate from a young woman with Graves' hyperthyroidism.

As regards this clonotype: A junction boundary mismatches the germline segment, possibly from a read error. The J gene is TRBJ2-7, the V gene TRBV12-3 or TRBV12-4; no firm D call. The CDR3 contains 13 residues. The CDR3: CASSESANYEQCF. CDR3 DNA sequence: TGTGCCAGCAGTGAGTCAGCTAACTACGAGCAGTGCTTC.

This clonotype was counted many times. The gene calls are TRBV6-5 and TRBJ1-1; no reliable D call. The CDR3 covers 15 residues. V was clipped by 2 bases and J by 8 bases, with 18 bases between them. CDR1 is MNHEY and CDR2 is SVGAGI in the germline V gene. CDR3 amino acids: CASSYHVSARPEAFF. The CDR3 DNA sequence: TGTGCCAGCAGTTACCATGTGTCTGCGCGTCCGGAAGCTTTCTTT.

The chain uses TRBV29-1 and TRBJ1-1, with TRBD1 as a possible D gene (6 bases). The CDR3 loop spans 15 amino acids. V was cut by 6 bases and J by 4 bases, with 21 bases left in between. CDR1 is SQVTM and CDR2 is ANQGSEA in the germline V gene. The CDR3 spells CSVYRRVTGFTEAFF. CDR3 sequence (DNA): TGCAGCGTGTACCGTCGGGTTACAGGGTTCACTGAAGCTTTCTTT.

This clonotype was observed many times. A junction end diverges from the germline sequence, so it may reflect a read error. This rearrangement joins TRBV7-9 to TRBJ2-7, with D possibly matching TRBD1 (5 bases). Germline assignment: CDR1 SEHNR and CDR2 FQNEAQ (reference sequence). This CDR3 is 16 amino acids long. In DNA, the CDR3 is TGTGTCAGCAGCTCCTGGGGCGTGGGGAACACCTACGAGCAGTACTTC. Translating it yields CVSSSWGVGNTYEQYF.

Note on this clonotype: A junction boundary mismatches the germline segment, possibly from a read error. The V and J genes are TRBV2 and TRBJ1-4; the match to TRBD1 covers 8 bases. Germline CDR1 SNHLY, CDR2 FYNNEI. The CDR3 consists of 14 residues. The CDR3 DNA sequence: TGTGCCGGCAGTTCTGACAGGGGAAATGAAAAACTGTTTTTT. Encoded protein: CAGSSDRGNEKLFF.

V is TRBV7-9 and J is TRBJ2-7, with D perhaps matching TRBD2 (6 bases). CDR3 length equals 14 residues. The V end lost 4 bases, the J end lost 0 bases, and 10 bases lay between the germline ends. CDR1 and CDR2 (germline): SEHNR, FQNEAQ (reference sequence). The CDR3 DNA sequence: TGTGCCAGCAGCTCCCCGGGAGCCTCCTACGAGCAGTACTTC. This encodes CASSSPGASYEQYF.

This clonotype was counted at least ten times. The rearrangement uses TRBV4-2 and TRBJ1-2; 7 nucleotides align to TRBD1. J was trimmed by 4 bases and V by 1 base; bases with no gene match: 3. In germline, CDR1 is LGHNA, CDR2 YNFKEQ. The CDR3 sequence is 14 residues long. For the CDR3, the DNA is TGTGCCAGCAGCCAAGTAGGGGACAGCTATGGCTACACCTTC. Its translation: CASSQVGDSYGYTF.